These T cell receptor beta chains were read from a single sample in a study of blood T cell repertoires in COVID-19. Generated by immunoSEQ multiplex PCR, the TCRdb table keeps only in-frame clones and is missing some. This sample has around 190,000 clones; under 80% occur once, and the top ten carry roughly a sixth. Source material: PBMCs or T cells enriched from blood (not recorded which). The receptors here all came from a woman aged 45-65 years with acute COVID-19. Each CDR3 is given with its conserved first and last residue. The D gene is left open where the match is weak. Clone sizes are given selectively: once, few, many, or a class where the clone is expanded.

TRBV6-1	TRBJ1-3	NA	NA	CASSESKGFGNTIYF	TGTGCCAGCAGTGAAAGTAAGGGGTTTGGAAACACCATATATTTT
TRBV9	TRBJ2-3	NA	NA	CASSVGGSTDTQYF	TGTGCCAGCAGCGTAGGAGGTAGCACAGATACGCAGTATTTT
TRBV18	TRBJ2-1	NA	NA	CASSPDGGRVDEQFF	TGTGCCAGCTCACCCGACGGGGGTCGGGTCGATGAGCAGTTCTTC
TRBV27	TRBJ2-1	NA	NA	CASSFIQGGYNEQFF	TGTGCCAGCAGTTTTATCCAAGGGGGCTACAATGAGCAGTTCTTC
TRBV9	TRBJ2-1	TRBD2	NA	CASSVSLAGYNEQFF	TGTGCCAGCAGCGTAAGTCTAGCGGGGTACAATGAGCAGTTCTTC
TRBV15	TRBJ1-5	NA	NA	CATSTQGGNQPQHF	TGTGCCACCAGCACACAGGGCGGCAATCAGCCCCAGCATTTT
TRBV27	TRBJ2-1	TRBD1	NA	CASSLGTGAYNEQFF	TGTGCCAGCAGTTTGGGGACAGGAGCTTACAATGAGCAGTTCTTC
TRBV7-8	TRBJ1-3	NA	many	CASSLVPGVSGNTIYF	TGTGCCAGCAGCTTAGTTCCGGGGGTGTCTGGAAACACCATATATTTT
TRBV4-1	TRBJ2-5	NA	NA	CASSQYKGQETQYF	TGCGCCAGCAGCCAATACAAGGGGCAAGAGACCCAGTACTTC
TRBV5-6	TRBJ1-4	NA	NA	CASSLGAEEKLFF	TGTGCCAGCAGCTTGGGGGCAGAAGAAAAACTGTTTTTT
TRBV28	TRBJ2-2	NA	few	CASTSGHSNTGELFF	TGTGCCAGCACCTCGGGACACTCAAACACCGGGGAGCTGTTTTTT
TRBV2	TRBJ1-1	NA	NA	CASSEWGKNTEAFF	TGTGCCAGCAGTGAATGGGGCAAGAACACTGAAGCTTTCTTT
TRBV5-1	TRBJ1-4	NA	NA	CASSASGTTNEKLFF	TGCGCCAGCAGTGCGAGCGGCACAACTAATGAAAAACTGTTTTTT
TRBV6-5	TRBJ1-2	NA	NA	CASRSAAGHYGYTF	TGTGCCAGCAGAAGCGCCGCGGGTCACTATGGCTACACCTTC
TRBV19	TRBJ2-1	TRBD2	NA	CASSGPGLAALNEQFF	TGTGCCAGTAGTGGACCGGGACTAGCGGCCCTCAATGAGCAGTTCTTC
TRBV10-3	TRBJ1-2	TRBD1	NA	CAIRGATGGDPHTF	TGTGCCATCAGGGGGGCCACAGGGGGCGACCCCCACACCTTC
TRBV12-2	TRBJ1-2	NA	NA	CASRLAGTVF	TGTGCAAGTCGCTTAGCGGGGACAGTCTTC
TRBV7-2	TRBJ1-4	NA	NA	CASSRSGTSAEKLFF	TGTGCCAGCAGCCGCTCGGGGACATCGGCTGAAAAACTGTTTTTT
TRBV2	TRBJ1-3	NA	NA	CASTARASGNTIYF	TGTGCCAGCACGGCGAGGGCCTCTGGAAACACCATATATTTT
TRBV7-8	TRBJ2-5	NA	NA	CASSLDGGETQYF	TGTGCCAGCAGCTTAGACGGGGGAGAGACCCAGTACTTC
TRBV5-1	TRBJ2-2	TRBD1	NA	CASSPRDRGSGELFF	TGCGCCAGCAGCCCCCGGGACAGGGGTTCCGGGGAGCTGTTTTTT
TRBV6-7	TRBJ1-6	TRBD1	NA	CASSAGQGRNSPLHF	TGTGCCAGCAGTGCCGGACAGGGAAGAAATTCACCCCTCCACTTT
TRBV7-8	TRBJ1-2	NA	few	CASSLQGINYGYTF	TGTGCCAGCAGCTTACAGGGAATAAACTATGGCTACACCTTC
TRBV7-8	TRBJ2-2	NA	once	CASSRTEKNTGELFF	TGTGCCAGCAGCCGGACAGAAAAGAACACCGGGGAGCTGTTTTTT
TRBV3-1/TRBV3-2	TRBJ1-1	TRBD1	NA	CASSQEDRGANTEAFF	TGTGCCAGCAGCCAAGAGGACAGGGGGGCGAACACTGAAGCTTTCTTT
TRBV28	TRBJ2-3	TRBD1	NA	CASWTGGERGGTDTQYF	TGTGCCAGCTGGACAGGGGGCGAGCGGGGGGGCACAGATACGCAGTATTTT
TRBV2	TRBJ2-2	NA	NA	CASSVFKGAGELFF	TGTGCCAGCAGTGTCTTCAAGGGGGCCGGGGAGCTGTTTTTT
TRBV12-5	TRBJ2-1	NA	NA	CASGGQSSYNEQFF	TGTGCTAGTGGTGGACAGAGCTCCTACAATGAGCAGTTCTTC
TRBV6-5	TRBJ1-5	TRBD1	NA	CASGTGQFNQPQHF	TGTGCCAGCGGAACGGGACAGTTCAATCAGCCCCAGCATTTT
TRBV5-1	TRBJ1-6	NA	NA	CASNSQDYNSPLHF	TGCGCCAGCAACTCCCAGGACTATAATTCACCCCTCCACTTT
TRBV5-5	TRBJ1-1	NA	NA	CASSPSGAEAFF	TGTGCCAGCAGCCCTTCCGGGGCTGAAGCTTTCTTT
TRBV2	TRBJ2-5	NA	NA	CASSEQGFQETQYF	TGTGCCAGCAGTGAACAGGGTTTCCAAGAGACCCAGTACTTC
TRBV18	TRBJ1-1	TRBD1	NA	CASSPHRDSGGEAFF	TGTGCCAGCTCACCCCACCGGGACAGTGGCGGTGAAGCTTTCTTT
TRBV4-3	TRBJ2-3	TRBD1	NA	CASSQRQGALTDTQYF	TGCGCCAGCAGCCAAAGGCAGGGGGCCCTCACAGATACGCAGTATTTT